The 30 T cell receptor beta chains listed next were all sequenced from one sample in a study of graft-versus-host responses after intestinal transplantation. Their target antigens are unknown. Sequencing used immunoSEQ multiplex PCR; TCRdb keeps in-frame clones, though not all of them. The sample includes some 100,000 clones, roughly 87% of them seen just once. The specimen was unstimulated CD4+ T cells sorted from spleen or lymph node cells, collected before transplant. These receptors all stem from a human donor who was the organ donor for an intestinal transplant.

V and J are TRBV18 and TRBJ2-6; no clear D gene. Germline-derived CDR1 and CDR2 are KGHSH and LQKENI. CDR3 size: 16 residues. V gave up 2 bases and J gave up 0 bases, with 8 bases separating them. The CDR3 coding sequence is TGTGCCAGCTCACCATCGGGTCGCTCTGGGGCCAACGTCCTGACTTTC. Its protein product is CASSPSGRSGANVLTF.

The table lists this clone with many counts. The rearrangement joins TRBV4-1 to TRBJ1-3, with 8 bases lining up with TRBD1. CDR1 and CDR2 (germline): MGHRA, YSYEKL. This CDR3 has 18 amino acids. V lost 0 bases and J lost 0; bases outside the gene matches: 7. The DNA for the CDR3 is TGCGCCAGCAGCCAAGATTGGGACAGGTCGTCCTCTGGAAACACCATATATTTT. It specifies CASSQDWDRSSSGNTIYF.

This sequence joins TRBV6-1 and TRBJ1-2, with 9 positions matching TRBD1. The germline V gene encodes CDR1 MNHNS and CDR2 SASEGT. The CDR3 sequence is 13 residues long. The ends lost 7 bases at V and 7 bases at J; junction bases unmatched: 7. The CDR3 sequence: CASTRTGVGGYTF. As DNA, the CDR3 is TGTGCCAGCACCAGGACAGGGGTGGGTGGCTACACCTTC.

The rearrangement joins TRBV18 to TRBJ2-7; tentative D call: TRBD2 (5 bases). This CDR3 spans 15 amino acids. Germline CDR1 reads KGHSH; CDR2 reads LQKENI. V dropped 2 bases and J dropped 5 bases, with 16 bases sitting between them. The CDR3 sequence: CASSPGLPPADEQYF. The DNA of the CDR3 is TGTGCCAGCTCACCAGGGTTACCCCCAGCGGACGAGCAGTACTTC. Full variable domain (missing parts from reference TRBV18 and TRBJ2-7): NAGVMQNPRHLVRRRGQEARLRCSPMKGHSHVYWYRQLPEEGLKFMVYLQKENIIDESGMPKERFSAEFPKEGPSILRIQQVVRGDSAAYFCASSPGLPPADEQYFGPGTRLTVT.

This chain uses TRBV15 with TRBJ2-7; either TRBD1 or TRBD2 may fit D (6 bases each). Trimming cost V 3 bases and J 3 bases, with 15 bases left between them. This CDR3 comprises 15 residues. Germline assignment: CDR1 LNHNV and CDR2 YYDKDF (reference sequence). In DNA, the CDR3 is TGTGCCACCAGCAGCGAACAGGGAGGAGGCTACGAGCAGTACTTC. Its translation: CATSSEQGGGYEQYF. Filled out from reference TRBV15 and TRBJ2-7, the complete variable domain reads DAMVIQNPRYQVTQFGKPVTLSCSQTLNHNVMYWYQQKSSQAPKLLFHYYDKDFNNEADTPDNFQSRRPNTSFCFLDIRSPGLGDTAMYLCATSSEQGGGYEQYFGPGTRLTVT.

The chain combines TRBV19 with TRBJ1-6, with 7 bases lining up with TRBD1. Germline CDR1 reads LNHDA; CDR2 reads SQIVND (reference sequence). The CDR3 extends over 15 amino acids. V lost 5 bases to trimming and J lost 7 bases; unmatched junction nucleotides: 8. The CDR3 spells CASSAGGIFNSPLHF. The CDR3 DNA reads TGTGCCAGTAGTGCAGGGGGAATTTTCAATTCACCCCTCCACTTT.

This clone was seen only once. This chain connects TRBV28 to TRBJ1-5; TRBD1 might be the D (6 bases). This CDR3 comprises 18 residues. V was pared by 3 bases and J by 5 bases, with 23 bases between. CDR1 and CDR2 (germline): MDHEN, SYDVKM. The chain's CDR3 is CASSFPTGSRVLDQPQHF. The CDR3 region has the DNA TGTGCCAGCAGTTTTCCTACAGGGAGCAGGGTCCTCGATCAGCCCCAGCATTTT. Filled out from reference TRBV28 and TRBJ1-5, the complete variable domain reads DVKVTQSSRYLVKRTGEKVFLECVQDMDHENMFWYRQDPGLGLRLIYFSYDVKMKEKGDIPEGYSVSREKKERFSLILESASTNQTSMYLCASSFPTGSRVLDQPQHFGDGTRLSIL.

The chain has TRBV7-9 and TRBJ1-6, with 8 positions matching TRBD1. V lost 1 base, J lost 0 bases, and 8 bases stayed unmatched. Germline lookup yields CDR1 SEHNR and CDR2 FQNEAQ (reference sequence). This CDR3 is 19 amino acids long. CDR3 DNA sequence: TGTGCCAGCAGCTTAGGAGGGACAGGCTCCCTCTCCTATAATTCACCCCTCCACTTT. Protein: CASSLGGTGSLSYNSPLHF.

This sequence joins TRBV28 and TRBJ2-7, with 8 bases fitting TRBD2. This CDR3 comprises 14 residues. The germline V gene has CDR1 MDHEN and CDR2 SYDVKM. V dropped 6 bases and J dropped 2; count of bases not matched to a gene: 6. CDR3 residues: CASRGAGEAYEQYF. CDR3 bases: TGTGCCAGCAGGGGAGCGGGGGAGGCCTACGAGCAGTACTTC.

The chain couples TRBV11-3 to TRBJ2-1; D not certain. The CDR3 consists of 12 residues. The V gene's germline CDR1 is SGHNT and CDR2 YENEEA. V was clipped by 5 bases and J by 4 bases, with 6 bases between them. CDR3 DNA: TGTGCCAGCAGCCAACAGTACAATGAGCAGTTCTTC. Its protein product is CASSQQYNEQFF.

This clone appeared once. DNA of the CDR3: TGTGCCAGCAGTTTATGGGGGAGGGGCACAGATACGCAGTATTTT. The encoded protein is CASSLWGRGTDTQYF. The chain joins TRBV27 to TRBJ2-3; 7 bases line up with TRBD2. With 1 base clipped from V and 1 base from J, the junction kept 2 bases outside the gene matches. Germline assignment: CDR1 MNHEY and CDR2 SMNVEV (reference sequence). The CDR3 is 15 amino acids.

This chain links TRBV5-4 with TRBJ2-5; possibly TRBD1 or TRBD2 for D (5 bases each). This CDR3 is 16 amino acids long. Germline lookup yields CDR1 SGHNT and CDR2 YYREEE (reference sequence). Trimming stripped 1 base from V and 2 bases from J, with 15 bases between. CDR3 amino acids: CASSLSGLPSQETQYF. CDR3 bases: TGTGCCAGCAGCTTGTCGGGGCTCCCTTCGCAAGAGACCCAGTACTTC.

This clone was recorded a few times. The genes are TRBV6-4 and TRBJ2-3; 7 nucleotides agree with TRBD2. The CDR3 runs 15 residues. Per the germline V gene, CDR1 is MRHNA and CDR2 is SNTAGT. Trimming took 4 bases from V and 2 from J; bases not matched to a gene: 6. The CDR3 bases are TGTGCCAGCAGTGGGGCAGCGGGGACCACAGATACGCAGTATTTT. Protein product: CASSGAAGTTDTQYF.

The J gene is TRBJ2-6, the V gene TRBV5-1, with 9 bases matching TRBD1. The CDR3 extends over 19 amino acids. V shed 4 bases and J 0 bases; nucleotides not matched to a gene: 11. The V gene's germline CDR1 is SGHRS and CDR2 YFSETQ. As DNA, the CDR3 is TGCGCCAGCAGCCCAAACACGGGACAGGGTTTCTCTGGGGCCAACGTCCTGACTTTC. Protein sequence: CASSPNTGQGFSGANVLTF.

J is TRBJ2-1 and V is TRBV6-6; TRBD1 is a possible D gene (5 bases). The CDR3 runs 12 residues. Trimming shortened V by 1 base and J by 13 bases, and 11 bases separated the two germline ends. Per germline, CDR1 MNHNY and CDR2 SVGAGI (reference sequence). DNA for the CDR3: TGTGCCAGCAGTTACTATCAGGGTGTTCAGTTCTTC. Protein product: CASSYYQGVQFF.

CDR3 DNA: TGTGCCAGCATCGGTATTGACGGGCGATCCGCTGAAGCTTTCTTT. Translating gives CASIGIDGRSAEAFF. The gene calls are TRBV11-2 and TRBJ1-1, with D unclear. This CDR3 has 15 amino acids. CDR1 and CDR2 from the germline V gene are SGHAT and FQNNGV. The V end was cut by 7 bases, the J end by 6 bases, with 21 bases between.

J is TRBJ2-5 and V is TRBV20-1, with D unresolved. The CDR3 is 11 residues long. V was shortened by 6 bases and J by 5 bases, with 10 bases between the two germline ends. CDR1 is DFQATT and CDR2 is SNEGSKA in the germline V gene (reference sequence). CDR3 region: CSALGWETQYF. CDR3 nucleotides: TGCAGTGCCCTTGGATGGGAGACCCAGTACTTC.

The V and J genes are TRBV30 and TRBJ1-1; maybe TRBD1 (5 bases). CDR3 size: 14 residues. CDR1 is GTSNPN and CDR2 is SVGIG in the germline V gene (reference sequence). The V end was cut by 0 bases, the J end by 7 bases, with 15 bases between. The DNA of the CDR3 is TGTGCCTGGAGTGTGGGGCAGGTGAAGCGTGAAGCTTTCTTT. It is translated as CAWSVGQVKREAFF.

This chain connects TRBV29-1 to TRBJ2-1; 8 positions agree with TRBD1. Germline V lookup: CDR1 SQVTM, CDR2 ANQGSEA. V lost 7 bases, J lost 5 bases, and 7 bases stayed unmatched. This CDR3 comprises 13 residues. CDR3 amino acids: CSARTGRDNEQFF. The CDR3, as DNA: TGCAGCGCTAGGACAGGGCGGGACAATGAGCAGTTCTTC.

V is TRBV18 and J is TRBJ2-6, with D unclear. This CDR3 contains 12 residues. V lost 3 bases to trimming and J lost 3 bases, with 0 bases between them. Germline CDR1 reads KGHSH; CDR2 reads LQKENI. This CDR3 is CASSPGANVLTF. The CDR3, as DNA: TGTGCCAGCTCACCTGGGGCCAACGTCCTGACTTTC.

The chain couples TRBV5-1 to TRBJ2-1; possibly TRBD2 for D (7 bases). Trimming pared 1 base from V and 2 bases from J, leaving 10 bases between. CDR1 SGHRS and CDR2 YFSETQ come from the germline V gene. The length of the CDR3 is 15 residues. The CDR3 region has the DNA TGCGCCAGCAGCTTGAGGGGGGGCGCCTACAATGAGCAGTTCTTC. Translated, it gives CASSLRGGAYNEQFF.

This chain joins TRBV2 and TRBJ2-7; 9 bases line up with TRBD1. The CDR3 length is 12 residues. Germline values: CDR1 SNHLY, CDR2 FYNNEI. The chain's CDR3 is CATPGTGNEQYF. The CDR3 DNA follows: TGTGCTACCCCCGGGACAGGGAACGAGCAGTACTTC.

V and J are TRBV7-9 and TRBJ1-3; D is perhaps TRBD1 (6 bases). CDR1 and CDR2 (germline): SEHNR, FQNEAQ (reference sequence). V gave up 0 bases and J gave up 0 bases, with 15 bases separating them. The CDR3 totals 18 residues. The CDR3 here is CASSLAAGRGPSGNTIYF. The CDR3 DNA sequence: TGTGCCAGCAGCTTAGCGGCGGGCAGGGGTCCCTCTGGAAACACCATATATTTT.

On this clone: The same CDR3 can be traced to other DNA sequences in this sample. This rearrangement joins TRBV20-1 to TRBJ2-7, with D unresolved. This CDR3 contains 10 residues. V lost 5 bases, J lost 2 bases, and 4 bases lay in between. Per germline, CDR1 DFQATT and CDR2 SNEGSKA (reference sequence). The CDR3 is CSALTYEQYF. The CDR3 region has the DNA TGCAGTGCTCTTACCTACGAGCAGTACTTC.

This chain links TRBV5-1 with TRBJ2-1; D unresolved. V dropped 1 base and J dropped 7 bases, with 9 bases sitting between them. The CDR3 is made up of 13 amino acids. Germline CDR1 reads SGHRS; CDR2 reads YFSETQ. As DNA, the CDR3 is TGCGCCAGCAGCTTGAATTTGGGGAATGAGCAGTTCTTC. The encoded protein is CASSLNLGNEQFF.

The chain couples TRBV19 to TRBJ1-5; TRBD1 agrees at 9 bases. The V gene end was trimmed by 3 bases and the J gene end by 2 bases; junction bases not matched to a gene: 14. CDR1 is LNHDA, CDR2 SQIVND, per germline (reference sequence). The CDR3 consists of 19 residues. For the CDR3, the DNA is TGTGCCAGTAGTATGTCAGGACAGGGGATAGCGGGGGGCAATCAGCCCCAGCATTTT. Residues: CASSMSGQGIAGGNQPQHF.

This clone was picked up a small number of times. V gene TRBV6-1 combines with J gene TRBJ2-7, with D perhaps matching TRBD1 (6 bases). The ends were cut back, 6 bases at V and 2 bases at J, with 11 bases in the middle. CDR3 length equals 13 residues. In germline, CDR1 is MNHNS, CDR2 SASEGT. The CDR3 region has the DNA TGTGCCAGCAGCCGGACAGAAACCTACGAGCAGTACTTC. Translated: CASSRTETYEQYF.

A note on this clone: In the same sample, other DNA sequences code for this CDR3. This chain connects TRBV5-6 to TRBJ1-2; 7 bases line up with TRBD1. CDR3 length equals 14 residues. The germline CDR1 and CDR2 sequences are SGHDT and YYEEEE. The ends lost 2 bases at V and 2 bases at J; junction bases unmatched: 3. This CDR3 is CASSLGTANYGYTF. In DNA form, the CDR3 reads TGTGCCAGCAGCTTAGGGACAGCCAACTATGGCTACACCTTC.

The chain combines TRBV4-1 with TRBJ2-7; D is ambiguous. This CDR3 has 13 residues. CDR1 and CDR2 from the germline V gene are MGHRA and YSYEKL. The V gene lost 2 bases and the J gene lost 6 bases, with 11 bases spanning the gap. The DNA for the CDR3 is TGCGCCAGCAGCCAACTAGGGTACGGCGAGCAGTACTTC. Its translation: CASSQLGYGEQYF.

This clone was seen a single time. The genes are TRBV9 and TRBJ1-2, with D uncertain. Trimming left V 3 bases short and J 8 bases short, with 14 bases between. The CDR3 totals 13 residues. Per germline, CDR1 SGDLS and CDR2 YYNGEE. The CDR3 sequence: CASSAEVKGGYTF. The CDR3 coding sequence is TGTGCCAGCAGCGCGGAGGTGAAGGGCGGCTACACCTTC. The variable domain in full, with the rest retrieved from reference TRBV9 and TRBJ1-2, is DSGVTQTPKHLITATGQRVTLRCSPRSGDLSVYWYQQSLDQGLQFLIQYYNGEERAKGNILERFSAQQFPDLHSELNLSSLELGDSALYFCASSAEVKGGYTFGSGTRLTVV.